The 21 T cell receptor beta chains presented below share a single source sample, sequenced in a study of Ad26.COV2.S vaccination and SARS-CoV-2 variants. Profiling relied on immunoSEQ multiplex PCR, and the TCRdb table lists in-frame clones only, not all of them. The sample has 180,000 or so clones; about 83% are singletons. Specimen: peripheral blood, collected after recovery from COVID-19. These receptor sequences come from a human donor who had recovered from COVID-19.

This chain uses TRBV12-3 or TRBV12-4 with TRBJ1-2; weak D call: TRBD1 (5 bases). The length of the CDR3 is 13 residues. V shed 5 bases and J shed 8 bases, with 15 bases lying between them. The CDR3 bases are TGTGCCAGCAGTCAAACACAGGACTTCGGCTACACCTTC. This encodes CASSQTQDFGYTF.

The rearrangement links TRBV28 to TRBJ1-5, with TRBD1 matching 7 bases. Looked up from germline, CDR1 is MDHEN and CDR2 is SYDVKM. V lost 3 bases and J lost 7; bases outside the gene matches: 3. The CDR3 runs 13 residues. The CDR3 DNA sequence: TGTGCCAGCAGTTTCAGGGGGAGGCAGCCCCAGCATTTT. Amino acids: CASSFRGRQPQHF. The entire variable domain, with the rest obtained from reference TRBV28 and TRBJ1-5, is as follows: DVKVTQSSRYLVKRTGEKVFLECVQDMDHENMFWYRQDPGLGLRLIYFSYDVKMKEKGDIPEGYSVSREKKERFSLILESASTNQTSMYLCASSFRGRQPQHFGDGTRLSIL.

V is TRBV5-1 and J is TRBJ2-5, with 7 nucleotides matching TRBD2. The CDR3 consists of 15 residues. Germline lookup yields CDR1 SGHRS and CDR2 YFSETQ. V shed 2 bases and J 3 bases; nucleotides not matched to a gene: 7. CDR3: CASSFWGRAEETQYF. In nucleotides, the CDR3 is TGCGCCAGCAGCTTTTGGGGGAGGGCCGAAGAGACCCAGTACTTC.

J is TRBJ2-7 and V is TRBV5-4; TRBD2 aligns across 7 bases. The CDR3 spans 15 residues. The germline V gene has CDR1 SGHNT and CDR2 YYREEE (reference sequence). The ends lost 0 bases at V and 3 bases at J; junction bases unmatched: 6. CDR3 residues: CASSLGGGISYEQYF. CDR3 coding DNA: TGTGCCAGCAGCTTGGGGGGGGGAATAAGCTACGAGCAGTACTTC.

The chain has TRBV23-1 and TRBJ2-2; the D is unclear. TRBV23-1 counts as an open reading frame of uncertain function. The CDR3 runs 14 residues. Between the trimmed V and J ends, which lost 6 bases and 3 bases, there was a span of 11 bases. CDR3: CASRPELYTGELFF. CDR3 sequence (DNA): TGCGCCAGCAGACCGGAACTCTACACCGGGGAGCTGTTTTTT.

This chain links TRBV29-1 with TRBJ2-1; no clear D. Germline assignment: CDR1 SQVTM and CDR2 ANQGSEA. The CDR3 is 12 amino acids. Trimming took off 4 bases at V and 5 bases at J, with 9 bases between the two ends. The CDR3 DNA follows: TGCAGCGTTGCGGCCACCCACAATGAGCAGTTCTTC. This translates into CSVAATHNEQFF.

The J gene is TRBJ1-5, the V gene TRBV6-1; D is undetermined. Trimming stripped 4 bases from V and 0 bases from J, with 13 bases between. Looked up from germline, CDR1 is MNHNS and CDR2 is SASEGT. The CDR3 runs to 16 residues. CDR3 loop: CASSGRRTYSNQPQHF. Here the CDR3 DNA reads TGTGCCAGCAGTGGCCGTAGGACTTATAGCAATCAGCCCCAGCATTTT.

The chain uses TRBV9 and TRBJ2-7; D might be TRBD2 (5 bases). Germline lookup yields CDR1 SGDLS and CDR2 YYNGEE. This CDR3 is 14 amino acids long. The ends were cut back, 2 bases at V and 2 bases at J, with 11 bases in the middle. The CDR3 nucleotides are TGTGCCAGCAGCGTTTCCGAGGGCCCCTACGAGCAGTACTTC. Encoded protein: CASSVSEGPYEQYF.

The chain joins TRBV7-6 to TRBJ1-3; D gene uncertain. Trimming took 5 bases from V and 1 from J, leaving 12 bases between them. Germline assignment: CDR1 SGHVS and CDR2 FNYEAQ. The CDR3 sequence is 15 residues long. CDR3 DNA sequence: TGTGCCAGCAGCCCTGCCATCGGGTCTGGAAACACCATATATTTT. Amino acid sequence: CASSPAIGSGNTIYF.

The V call is TRBV25-1, the J call TRBJ2-3; either TRBD1 or TRBD2 may fit D (5 bases each). Germline CDR1 MGHDK, CDR2 SYGVNS. The CDR3 runs to 15 residues. V dropped 10 bases and J dropped 5 bases, with 22 bases sitting between them. Here the CDR3 DNA reads TGTGCCACCAACCGGGACGGGGCCTTCGGAGATACGCAGTATTTT. This sequence encodes CATNRDGAFGDTQYF.

J is TRBJ1-1 and V is TRBV5-6, with D possibly matching TRBD1 (5 bases). Trimming removed 7 bases at V and 5 bases at J, with 12 bases between. Germline V gene lookup returns CDR1 SGHDT and CDR2 YYEEEE. The CDR3 loop spans 12 amino acids. This CDR3 reads CASGWGMTEAFF. The CDR3 DNA is TGTGCCAGCGGCTGGGGGATGACTGAAGCTTTCTTT.

The chain joins TRBV7-3 to TRBJ2-5; D possibly corresponds to TRBD1 (6 bases). V was cut by 5 bases and J by 2 bases, with 12 bases left in between. CDR1 and CDR2 (germline): SGHTA, FQGTGA. The CDR3 is 14 amino acids. The CDR3 spells CASSLEGVQETQYF. In nucleotides, the CDR3 is TGTGCCAGCAGCCTAGAGGGGGTTCAAGAGACCCAGTACTTC.

This chain joins TRBV7-3 and TRBJ1-1; a possible D gene is TRBD1 (6 bases). The germline gives CDR1 SGHTA, CDR2 FQGTGA. This CDR3 comprises 13 residues. V was trimmed by 5 bases and J by 1 base, leaving 8 bases between them. The DNA of the CDR3 is TGTGCCAGCAGCCGGGGACAGAACACTGAAGCTTTCTTT. This codes for CASSRGQNTEAFF.

The chain uses TRBV3-1 (or the pseudogene TRBV3-2) and TRBJ2-1; TRBD2 matches at 9 bases. The CDR3 loop spans 14 amino acids. V lost 6 bases to trimming and J lost 0 bases; unmatched junction nucleotides: 0. CDR1 is LGHDT and CDR2 is YNNKEL in the germline V gene (reference sequence). The CDR3 sequence is CASRTSGSYNEQFF. The DNA for the CDR3 is TGTGCCAGCAGGACTAGCGGCTCCTACAATGAGCAGTTCTTC.

J is TRBJ2-1 and V is TRBV5-1, with D possibly matching TRBD2 (6 bases). This CDR3 spans 12 amino acids. Between the trimmed V and J ends, which lost 3 bases and 11 bases, there was a span of 12 bases. Germline CDR1 and CDR2: SGHRS and YFSETQ. The CDR3, as DNA: TGCGCCAGCAGCTCCCGACTAGATCAGCAGTTCTTC. It is translated as CASSSRLDQQFF.

The chain has TRBV6-5 and TRBJ2-7, with 9 positions matching TRBD2. Germline loops: CDR1 MNHEY, CDR2 SVGAGI. The J segment lost 1 base and the V segment lost 2 bases, leaving 6 bases of the junction unmatched. The CDR3 totals 16 residues. The CDR3: CASSYLAGIPSYEQYF. In DNA form, the CDR3 reads TGTGCCAGCAGTTACCTAGCGGGGATCCCTTCCTACGAGCAGTACTTC.

CDR3 sequence: CASSPQGPQETQYF. For the CDR3, the DNA is TGCGCCAGCAGCCCGCAGGGTCCCCAAGAGACCCAGTACTTC. The chain uses TRBV5-1 and TRBJ2-5, with D perhaps matching TRBD1 (5 bases). CDR3 length: 14 amino acids. Germline assignment: CDR1 SGHRS and CDR2 YFSETQ. V lost 4 bases and J lost 1, with 11 bases in between. The full variable domain, with the rest looked up from reference TRBV5-1 and TRBJ2-5, is KAGVTQTPRYLIKTRGQQVTLSCSPISGHRSVSWYQQTPGQGLQFLFEYFSETQRNKGNFPGRFSGRQFSNSRSEMNVSTLELGDSALYLCASSPQGPQETQYFGPGTRLLVL.

This rearrangement joins TRBV5-5 to TRBJ2-7, with D hard to call. In germline, CDR1 is SGHKS, CDR2 YYEKEE (reference sequence). The CDR3 is made up of 14 amino acids. V was trimmed by 7 bases and J by 3 bases, leaving 17 bases between them. CDR3 sequence (DNA): TGTGCCAGCTTTGTCGAGGCATCCCACTACGAGCAGTACTTC. Translated: CASFVEASHYEQYF.

The rearrangement uses TRBV29-1 and TRBJ1-5, with 11 bases matching TRBD1. Germline V gene lookup returns CDR1 SQVTM and CDR2 ANQGSEA. The CDR3 is 14 amino acids. J lost 6 bases, V lost 6 bases, and 7 bases had no gene match. CDR3 sequence reads: CSVDFGTGGQPQHF. In DNA, the CDR3 is TGCAGCGTCGACTTTGGGACAGGGGGTCAGCCCCAGCATTTT.

The gene calls are TRBV5-5 and TRBJ2-7, with TRBD1 matching 9 bases. V dropped 4 bases and J dropped 3; count of bases not matched to a gene: 8. The CDR3 loop spans 15 amino acids. The germline CDR1 and CDR2 sequences are SGHKS and YYEKEE (reference sequence). The CDR3 loop reads CASSADRGRLYEQYF. Here the CDR3 DNA reads TGTGCCAGCAGCGCGGACAGGGGTAGGCTCTACGAGCAGTACTTC.

The chain links TRBV29-1 to TRBJ1-1, with D possibly being TRBD1 (5 bases). The CDR3 spans 13 residues. The V gene's germline CDR1 is SQVTM and CDR2 ANQGSEA. Trimming left V 5 bases short and J 4 bases short, with 14 bases between. CDR3: CSVLTAQGTEAFF. The CDR3 DNA follows: TGCAGCGTTTTGACAGCCCAGGGCACTGAAGCTTTCTTT.